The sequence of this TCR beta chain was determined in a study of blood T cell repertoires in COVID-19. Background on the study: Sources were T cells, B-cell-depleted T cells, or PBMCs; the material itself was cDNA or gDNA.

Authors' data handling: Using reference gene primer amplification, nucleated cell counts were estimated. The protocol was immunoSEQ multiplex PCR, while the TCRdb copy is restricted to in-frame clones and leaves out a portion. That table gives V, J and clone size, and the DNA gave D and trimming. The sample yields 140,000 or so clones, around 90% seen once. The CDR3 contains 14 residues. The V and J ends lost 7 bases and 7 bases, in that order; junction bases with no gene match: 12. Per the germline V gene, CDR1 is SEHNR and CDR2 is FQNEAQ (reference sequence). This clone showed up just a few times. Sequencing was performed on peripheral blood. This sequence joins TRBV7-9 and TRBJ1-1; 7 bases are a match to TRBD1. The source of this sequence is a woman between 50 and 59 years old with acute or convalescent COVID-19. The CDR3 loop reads CASTRVGQYHEAFF. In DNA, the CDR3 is TGTGCCAGCACCCGTGTGGGACAGTACCATGAAGCTTTCTTT. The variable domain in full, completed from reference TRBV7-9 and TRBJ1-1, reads DTGVSQNPRHKITKRGQNVTFRCDPISEHNRLYWYRQTLGQGPEFLTYFQNEAQLEKSRLLSDRFSAERPKGSFSTLEIQRTEQGDSAMYLCASTRVGQYHEAFFGQGTRLTVV.